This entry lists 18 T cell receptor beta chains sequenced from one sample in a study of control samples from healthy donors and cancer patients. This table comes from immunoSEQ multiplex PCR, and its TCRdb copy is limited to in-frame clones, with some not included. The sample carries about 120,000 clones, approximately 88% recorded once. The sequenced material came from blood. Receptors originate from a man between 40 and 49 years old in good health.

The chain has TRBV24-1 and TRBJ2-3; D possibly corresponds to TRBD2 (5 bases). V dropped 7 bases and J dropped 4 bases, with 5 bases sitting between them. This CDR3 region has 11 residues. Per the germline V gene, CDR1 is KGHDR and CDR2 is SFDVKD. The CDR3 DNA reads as TGTGCCACCAGAGCGGCAGATACGCAGTATTTT. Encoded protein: CATRAADTQYF.

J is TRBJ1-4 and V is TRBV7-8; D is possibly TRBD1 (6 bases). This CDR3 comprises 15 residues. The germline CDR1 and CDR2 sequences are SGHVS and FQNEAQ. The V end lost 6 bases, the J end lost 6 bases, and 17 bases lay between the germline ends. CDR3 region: CASSFGGGMDEKLFF. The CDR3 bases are TGTGCCAGCAGTTTTGGGGGGGGCATGGATGAAAAACTGTTTTTT.

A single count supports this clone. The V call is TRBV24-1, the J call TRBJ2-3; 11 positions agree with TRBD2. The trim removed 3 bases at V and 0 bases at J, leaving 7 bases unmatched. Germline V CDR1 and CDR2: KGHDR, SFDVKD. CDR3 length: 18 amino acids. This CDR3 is CATSDAPGLADSTDTQYF. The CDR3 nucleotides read TGTGCCACCAGTGATGCCCCGGGACTAGCGGATAGCACAGATACGCAGTATTTT.

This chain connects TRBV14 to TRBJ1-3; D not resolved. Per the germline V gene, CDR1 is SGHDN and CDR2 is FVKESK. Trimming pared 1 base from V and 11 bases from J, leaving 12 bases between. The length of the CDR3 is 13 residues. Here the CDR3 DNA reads TGTGCCAGCAGCCAAGTGGGAACAAGCGCCATATATTTT. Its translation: CASSQVGTSAIYF.

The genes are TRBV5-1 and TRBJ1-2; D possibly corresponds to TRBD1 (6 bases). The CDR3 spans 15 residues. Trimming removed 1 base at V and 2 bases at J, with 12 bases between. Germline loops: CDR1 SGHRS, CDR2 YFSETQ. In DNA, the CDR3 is TGCGCCAGCAGCTTGTTGGGGGGCTCCAACTATGGCTACACCTTC. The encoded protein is CASSLLGGSNYGYTF.

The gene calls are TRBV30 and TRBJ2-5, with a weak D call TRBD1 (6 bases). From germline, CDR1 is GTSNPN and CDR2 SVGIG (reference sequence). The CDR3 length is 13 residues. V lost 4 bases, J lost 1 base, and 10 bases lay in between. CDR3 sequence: CAWNRDIQETQYF. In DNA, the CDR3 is TGTGCCTGGAACAGGGACATCCAAGAGACCCAGTACTTC. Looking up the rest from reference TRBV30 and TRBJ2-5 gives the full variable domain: SQTIHQWPATLVQPVGSPLSLECTVEGTSNPNLYWYRQAAGRGLQLLFYSVGIGQISSEVPQNLSASRPQDRQFILSSKKLLLSDSGFYLCAWNRDIQETQYFGPGTRLLVL.

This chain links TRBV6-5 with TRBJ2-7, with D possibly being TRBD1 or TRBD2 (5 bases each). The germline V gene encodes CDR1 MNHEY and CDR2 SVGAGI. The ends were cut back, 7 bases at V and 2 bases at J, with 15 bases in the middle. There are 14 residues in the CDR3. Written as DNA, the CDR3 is TGTGCCAGCAAGTTGAGGGGTACTACCTACGAGCAGTACTTC. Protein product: CASKLRGTTYEQYF.

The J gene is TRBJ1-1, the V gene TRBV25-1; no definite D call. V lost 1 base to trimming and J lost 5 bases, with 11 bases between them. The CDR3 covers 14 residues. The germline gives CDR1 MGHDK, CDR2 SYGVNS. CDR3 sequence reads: CASSESSGRTEAFF. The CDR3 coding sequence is TGTGCCAGCAGTGAATCTTCGGGGAGAACTGAAGCTTTCTTT. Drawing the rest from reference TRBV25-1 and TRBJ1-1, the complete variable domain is EADIYQTPRYLVIGTGKKITLECSQTMGHDKMYWYQQDPGMELHLIHYSYGVNSTEKGDLSSESTVSRIRTEHFPLTLESARPSHTSQYLCASSESSGRTEAFFGQGTRLTVV.

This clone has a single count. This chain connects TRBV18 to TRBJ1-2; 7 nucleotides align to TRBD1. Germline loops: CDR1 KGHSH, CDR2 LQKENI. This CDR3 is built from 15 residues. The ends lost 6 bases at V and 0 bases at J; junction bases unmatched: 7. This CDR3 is CASSSGTVSNYGYTF. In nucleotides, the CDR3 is TGTGCCAGCTCGTCCGGGACAGTCTCTAACTATGGCTACACCTTC. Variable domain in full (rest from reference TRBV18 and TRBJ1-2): NAGVMQNPRHLVRRRGQEARLRCSPMKGHSHVYWYRQLPEEGLKFMVYLQKENIIDESGMPKERFSAEFPKEGPSILRIQQVVRGDSAAYFCASSSGTVSNYGYTFGSGTRLTVV.

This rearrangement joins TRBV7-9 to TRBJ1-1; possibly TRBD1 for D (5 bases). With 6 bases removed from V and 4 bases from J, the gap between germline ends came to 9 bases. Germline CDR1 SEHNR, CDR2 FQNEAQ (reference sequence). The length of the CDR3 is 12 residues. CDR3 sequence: CASSSGSTEAFF. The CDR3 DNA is TGTGCCAGCAGTTCAGGGAGCACTGAAGCTTTCTTT.

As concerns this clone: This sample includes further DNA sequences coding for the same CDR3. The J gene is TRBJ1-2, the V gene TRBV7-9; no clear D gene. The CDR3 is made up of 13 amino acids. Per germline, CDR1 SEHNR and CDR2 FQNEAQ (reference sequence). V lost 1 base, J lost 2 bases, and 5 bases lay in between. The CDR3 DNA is TGTGCCAGCAGCTTAGGAGTAAACTATGGCTACACCTTC. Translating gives CASSLGVNYGYTF.

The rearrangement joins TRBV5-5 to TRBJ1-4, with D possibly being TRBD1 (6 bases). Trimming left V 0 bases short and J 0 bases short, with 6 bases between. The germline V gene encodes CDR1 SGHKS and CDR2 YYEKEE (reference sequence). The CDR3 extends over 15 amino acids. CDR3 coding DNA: TGTGCCAGCAGCTTGGACAGGGCAACTAATGAAAAACTGTTTTTT. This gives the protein CASSLDRATNEKLFF.

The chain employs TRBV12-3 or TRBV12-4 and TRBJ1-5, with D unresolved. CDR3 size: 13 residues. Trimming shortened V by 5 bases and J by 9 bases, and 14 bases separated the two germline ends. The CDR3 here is CASSGVAVGPQHF. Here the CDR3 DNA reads TGTGCCAGCAGTGGGGTCGCCGTCGGGCCCCAGCATTTT.

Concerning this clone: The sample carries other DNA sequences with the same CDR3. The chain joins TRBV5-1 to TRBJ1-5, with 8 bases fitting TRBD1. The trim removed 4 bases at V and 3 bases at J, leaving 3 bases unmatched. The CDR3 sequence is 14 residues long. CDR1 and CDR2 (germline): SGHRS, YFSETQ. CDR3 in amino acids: CASSPGQANQPQHF. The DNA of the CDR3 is TGCGCCAGCAGCCCGGGACAGGCCAATCAGCCCCAGCATTTT.

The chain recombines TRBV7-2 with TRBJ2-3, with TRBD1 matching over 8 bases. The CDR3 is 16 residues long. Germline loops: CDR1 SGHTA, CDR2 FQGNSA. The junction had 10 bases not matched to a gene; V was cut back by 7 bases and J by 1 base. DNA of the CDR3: TGTGCCAGCACTAAATCCGGGACAGGACGCACAGATACGCAGTATTTT. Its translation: CASTKSGTGRTDTQYF.

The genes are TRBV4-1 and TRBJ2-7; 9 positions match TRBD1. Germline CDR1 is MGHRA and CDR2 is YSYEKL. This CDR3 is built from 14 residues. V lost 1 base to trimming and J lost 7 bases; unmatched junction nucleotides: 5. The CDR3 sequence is CASSQGTGGAEQYF. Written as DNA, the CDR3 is TGCGCCAGCAGCCAAGGTACAGGGGGCGCAGAGCAGTACTTC.

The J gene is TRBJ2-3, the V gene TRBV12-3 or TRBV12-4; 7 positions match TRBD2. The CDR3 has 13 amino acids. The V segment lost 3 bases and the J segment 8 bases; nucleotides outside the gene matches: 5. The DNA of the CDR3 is TGTGCCAGCAGTTTGATGGGGGGGTCTACGCAGTATTTT. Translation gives CASSLMGGSTQYF.

The chain's CDR3 is CAWSAGTTPSTDTQYF. CDR3 sequence (DNA): TGTGCCTGGAGTGCCGGGACTACACCTAGCACAGATACGCAGTATTTT. V gene TRBV30 combines with J gene TRBJ2-3, with TRBD2 matching over 7 bases. V lost 1 base, J lost 0 bases, and 7 bases stayed unmatched. CDR1 is GTSNPN and CDR2 is SVGIG in the germline V gene (reference sequence). The CDR3 is 16 amino acids.